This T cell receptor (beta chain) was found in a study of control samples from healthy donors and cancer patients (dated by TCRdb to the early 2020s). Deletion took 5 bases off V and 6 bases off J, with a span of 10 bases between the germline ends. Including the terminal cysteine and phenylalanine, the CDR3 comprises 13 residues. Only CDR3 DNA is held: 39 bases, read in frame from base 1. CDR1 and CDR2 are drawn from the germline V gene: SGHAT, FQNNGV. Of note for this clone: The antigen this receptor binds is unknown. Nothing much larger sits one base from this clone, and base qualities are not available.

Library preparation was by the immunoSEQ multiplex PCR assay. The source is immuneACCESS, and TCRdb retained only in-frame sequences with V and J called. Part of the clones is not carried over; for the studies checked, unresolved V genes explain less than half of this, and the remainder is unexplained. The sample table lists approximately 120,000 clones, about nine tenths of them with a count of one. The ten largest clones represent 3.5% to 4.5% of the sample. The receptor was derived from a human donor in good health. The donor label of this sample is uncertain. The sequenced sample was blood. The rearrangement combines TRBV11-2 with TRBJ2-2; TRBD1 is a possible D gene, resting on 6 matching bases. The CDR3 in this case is CASSEGGAGELFF. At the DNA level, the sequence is TGTGCCAGCAGCGAAGGGGGAGCCGGGGAGCTGTTTTTT.